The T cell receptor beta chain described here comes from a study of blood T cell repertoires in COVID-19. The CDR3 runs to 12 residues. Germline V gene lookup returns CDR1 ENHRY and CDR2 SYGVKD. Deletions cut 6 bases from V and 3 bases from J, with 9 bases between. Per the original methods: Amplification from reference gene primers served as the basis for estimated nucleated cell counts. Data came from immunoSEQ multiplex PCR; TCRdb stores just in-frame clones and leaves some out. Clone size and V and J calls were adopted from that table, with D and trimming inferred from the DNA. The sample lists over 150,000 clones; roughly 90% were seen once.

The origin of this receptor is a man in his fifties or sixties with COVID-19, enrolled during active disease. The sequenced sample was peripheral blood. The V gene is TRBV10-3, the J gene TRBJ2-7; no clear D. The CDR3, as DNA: TGTGCCATCAGCGCGACTGACTACGAGCAGTACTTC. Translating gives CAISATDYEQYF.